The clone carrying this T cell receptor beta chain was seen a handful of times. TCRdb fed the RT-PCR reads into MiXCR, producing one record per CDR3 protein. The sample gives more than 600,000 distinct CDR3 sequences, approximately 14% of which show up once; just over 3.5% is in the top ten. The CDR3 spans 16 residues. CDR1 and CDR2 from the germline V gene are SGHAT and FQNNGV. The J segment lost 8 bases and the V segment lost 3 bases, leaving 11 bases of the junction unmatched. The chain couples TRBV11-2 to TRBJ2-1, with TRBD2 identical over 9 bases. Sample: memory CD4+ T cells from blood. This sequence was found in a female donor in good health, serving as a healthy control. The CDR3 sequence is CASSFGGRLAGYEQFF. CDR3 nucleotide sequence: TGTGCCAGCAGCTTCGGGGGGAGGCTAGCGGGGTATGAGCAGTTCTTC.